This TCR beta chain was recorded in a study of shared clonotypes between healthy human individuals. Only in-frame clones appear in the TCRdb table, and some are missing; sequencing was by immunoSEQ multiplex PCR. The sample contains about 2,500,000 clones, just over 90% of which appear only once. With 4 bases removed from V and 2 bases from J, the gap between germline ends came to 9 bases. In germline, CDR1 is KGHSH, CDR2 LQKENI. The CDR3 has 13 residues. This receptor was identified in a young man in good health. The chain uses TRBV18 and TRBJ2-7; D not certain. Material for sequencing was naive CD4+ T cells sorted from blood. Sample subset: CD45RA+ positively selected. The DNA of the CDR3 is TGTGCCAGCTCACTCGGTCCGACCTACGAGCAGTACTTC. Its translation is CASSLGPTYEQYF.